The TCR beta chain described here comes from a study of T cell repertoires in cytomegalovirus infection. About the study: Both recently identified HLA-C-restricted and well-studied HLA-B-restricted CMV epitopes were used in the study. TCR beta signatures that were public indicated CMV infection and matching HLA type. Points from the study as a whole: HLA-C-restricted, CMV-specific TCR beta clonotypes were dominant ex vivo.

One entry per CDR3 protein, called by TCRdb with MiXCR from the reads. The table records a few hundred thousand distinct CDR3 sequences, roughly a third of them present only once. The CDR3 has 12 amino acids. Looked up from germline, CDR1 is SGHTA and CDR2 is FQGNSA. Between the trimmed V and J ends, which lost 2 bases and 4 bases, there was a span of 6 bases. At least ten counts were recorded for this clonotype. Its specificity is not known. This chain joins TRBV7-2 and TRBJ2-7; D remains unclear. The source material was cultured PBMCs, sampled from culture after CMV antigen stimulation. The receptor's source is a human donor in good health (CMV status not recorded). Some clones in this sample may be carry-over from other donors' samples. The CDR3 reads CASSLTGYEQYF. The CDR3 DNA reads TGTGCCAGCAGCTTAACGGGTTACGAGCAGTACTTC.